This T cell receptor (beta chain) was retrieved from a study of T cells after yellow fever vaccination. Trimming removed 2 bases at V and 6 bases at J, with 16 bases between. CDR3 length: 15 amino acids. Per the germline V gene, CDR1 is SGHTA and CDR2 is FQGTGA. TCRdb re-derived calls from the 5' RACE reads in MiXCR, one entry per CDR3 protein. The sample has 450,000 to 550,000 distinct CDR3 sequences; just over 20% are singletons. This clonotype has a handful of counts. What it binds is unknown. Study conclusions and caveats: A faster peak, day 5 versus 15, was reached by the weaker secondary response. Most primary-vaccination clones reappeared after the booster (just under 98% CD4, 75% to 90% CD8).

This TCR was sampled from a man between 18 and 35 years old who received the YFV17D yellow fever vaccine. The sequencing used PBMCs, collected 21 days after the first yellow fever vaccination. The genes are TRBV7-3 and TRBJ1-2, with D possibly TRBD1 on 6 matching bases. The CDR3 DNA follows: TGTGCCAGCAGCTTAGGGACACCAATGATGGATGGCTACACCTTC. It yields the protein CASSLGTPMMDGYTF.